The next 15 T cell receptor beta chains were all read from a single sample in a study of PD-1 blockade in classical Hodgkin lymphoma. Assay: immunoSEQ multiplex PCR; the TCRdb copy retains only in-frame clones and omits some. The data hold some 30,000 clones, with about two thirds observed a single time. This sample's time point: cycle 4 day 1 (C4D1), after 5 to 7 weeks of nivolumab. Patients all relapsed after autologous stem cell transplantation, and there was variation in brentuximab vedotin exposure. The input for sequencing was peripheral blood mononuclear cells (PBMCs), taken before the fourth cycle of nivolumab. Every receptor here comes from a human donor with classical Hodgkin lymphoma.

The rearrangement links TRBV30 to TRBJ1-4; 9 bases map to TRBD1. Per the germline V gene, CDR1 is GTSNPN and CDR2 is SVGIG (reference sequence). Germline trimming cut 4 bases from V and 3 bases from J; bases unmatched to any gene: 12. The CDR3 totals 17 residues. The CDR3 bases are TGTGCCTGGAAAGGACAGGGGCTTTTCGGAGCTAATGAAAAACTGTTTTTT. Its protein product is CAWKGQGLFGANEKLFF. The complete variable domain, with remaining parts taken from reference TRBV30 and TRBJ1-4, reads SQTIHQWPATLVQPVGSPLSLECTVEGTSNPNLYWYRQAAGRGLQLLFYSVGIGQISSEVPQNLSASRPQDRQFILSSKKLLLSDSGFYLCAWKGQGLFGANEKLFFGSGTQLSVL.

CDR3 in amino acids: CASSFRTGVNTEAFF. The CDR3 DNA is TGTGCCAGCAGCTTCCGGACAGGGGTGAACACTGAAGCTTTCTTT. The V call is TRBV5-6, the J call TRBJ1-1, with 9 bases lining up with TRBD1. The CDR3 runs to 15 residues. Germline CDR1 SGHDT, CDR2 YYEEEE. The junction had 2 bases not matched to a gene; V was cut back by 2 bases and J by 0 bases.

V is TRBV7-2 and J is TRBJ1-2, with D maybe TRBD1 (6 bases). V was shortened by 3 bases and J by 6 bases, with 14 bases between the two germline ends. The germline gives CDR1 SGHTA, CDR2 FQGNSA. CDR3 length: 14 residues. For the CDR3, the DNA is TGTGCCAGCAGCTTCGAACAGGGATTCAATGGCTACACCTTC. Translation gives CASSFEQGFNGYTF. Filled out from reference TRBV7-2 and TRBJ1-2, the complete variable domain reads GAGVSQSPSNKVTEKGKDVELRCDPISGHTALYWYRQSLGQGLEFLIYFQGNSAPDKSGLPSDRFSAERTGGSVSTLTIQRTQQEDSAVYLCASSFEQGFNGYTFGSGTRLTVV.

The chain carries TRBV5-6 and TRBJ1-6; a weak D match, TRBD1 (5 bases). Per germline, CDR1 SGHDT and CDR2 YYEEEE. The CDR3 runs to 14 residues. Between the trimmed V and J ends, which lost 4 bases and 5 bases, there was a span of 10 bases. The CDR3 DNA is TGTGCCAGCAGCGGGGGACGGAATAATTCACCCCTCCACTTT. Translation: CASSGGRNNSPLHF.

V gene TRBV2 combines with J gene TRBJ2-3; 11 nucleotides align to TRBD2. This CDR3 comprises 16 residues. V lost 6 bases to trimming and J lost 2 bases; unmatched junction nucleotides: 7. Looked up from germline, CDR1 is SNHLY and CDR2 is FYNNEI. The CDR3 spells CASRFGTSGITDTQYF. CDR3 coding DNA: TGTGCCAGCAGATTCGGGACTAGCGGAATCACAGATACGCAGTATTTT.

This clone was detected only a few times. The chain has TRBV5-1 and TRBJ1-5; D call uncertain. Trimming left V 4 bases short and J 3 bases short, with 11 bases between. The CDR3 runs to 14 residues. Germline CDR1 SGHRS, CDR2 YFSETQ. The DNA for the CDR3 is TGCGCCAGCAGCCCACTAAGGTACAATCAGCCCCAGCATTTT. Protein sequence: CASSPLRYNQPQHF.

The chain links TRBV5-1 to TRBJ1-3; D ambiguous. This CDR3 comprises 13 residues. CDR1 and CDR2 from the germline V gene are SGHRS and YFSETQ. V lost 0 bases and J lost 4, with 5 bases in between. The CDR3 loop is CASSLDPGNTIYF. The CDR3 DNA sequence: TGCGCCAGCAGCTTGGACCCGGGAAACACCATATATTTT.

This chain uses TRBV19 with TRBJ1-2; unclear D gene. The CDR3 is made up of 15 amino acids. Between the trimmed V and J ends, which lost 3 bases and 1 base, there was a span of 12 bases. Germline V gene data show CDR1 as LNHDA and CDR2 as SQIVND (reference sequence). In nucleotides, the CDR3 is TGTGCCAGTAGTATGACCGGGCCTTTTAACTATGGCTACACCTTC. Its translation: CASSMTGPFNYGYTF.

This clone was seen only once. The V call is TRBV2, the J call TRBJ2-5; D is perhaps TRBD2 (6 bases). The CDR3 length is 15 residues. The germline V gene encodes CDR1 SNHLY and CDR2 FYNNEI. Trimming took off 3 bases at V and 4 bases at J, with 15 bases between the two ends. The CDR3 DNA reads TGTGCCAGCAGTGATGGACTGCCCGGGGGAGAGACCCAGTACTTC. Translating it yields CASSDGLPGGETQYF.

This clone occurred a few times. The J gene is TRBJ1-2, the V gene TRBV10-3; 8 bases map to TRBD1. The CDR3 runs 15 residues. Germline CDR1 is ENHRY and CDR2 is SYGVKD. The V gene end was trimmed by 3 bases and the J gene end by 4 bases; junction bases not matched to a gene: 7. The CDR3 is CAISELTGGIYGYTF. In nucleotides, the CDR3 is TGTGCCATCAGTGAATTAACAGGGGGTATCTATGGCTACACCTTC.

This chain links TRBV6-5 with TRBJ1-2, with 9 bases aligning to TRBD1. CDR1 and CDR2 (germline): MNHEY, SVGAGI. The CDR3 runs 12 residues. The trim removed 2 bases at V and 9 bases at J, leaving 1 base unmatched. CDR3 DNA: TGTGCCAGCAGTTACGACAGGGGGAGCTACACCTTC. Its protein product is CASSYDRGSYTF.

This clone has only a few counts. V usage is TRBV7-2 and J usage is TRBJ2-7; D uncertain. CDR1 is SGHTA, CDR2 FQGNSA, per germline. V shed 1 base and J shed 4 bases, with 5 bases lying between them. CDR3 length equals 12 residues. The CDR3 sequence is CASSLDEYEQYF. In nucleotides, the CDR3 is TGTGCCAGCAGCTTAGATGAGTACGAGCAGTACTTC.

The chain joins TRBV7-2 to TRBJ2-5; 7 bases fit TRBD1. Losses at the gene ends were 2 bases for V and 1 base for J; bases not matched to a gene: 7. This CDR3 contains 16 residues. The germline CDR1 and CDR2 sequences are SGHTA and FQGNSA. The CDR3 here is CASSLRSQGIQETQYF. CDR3 bases: TGTGCCAGCAGCTTACGGTCACAGGGGATCCAAGAGACCCAGTACTTC.

There are a few counts of this clone. The chain carries TRBV2 and TRBJ2-7, with 10 bases fitting TRBD2. The V gene's germline CDR1 is SNHLY and CDR2 FYNNEI. The junction had 10 bases not matched to a gene; V was cut back by 6 bases and J by 5 bases. This CDR3 has 15 residues. The CDR3 bases are TGTGCCAGCAGGATCCCTAGCGGGGGAAGGGACGAGCAGTACTTC. Its protein product is CASRIPSGGRDEQYF.

Remarks on this clone: Since a much larger clone is just one base distant, this may be a read error. This sample also contains other DNA sequences that code for the same CDR3. This rearrangement joins TRBV7-2 to TRBJ2-1; TRBD2 agrees at 7 bases. This CDR3 contains 15 residues. Trimming cost V 9 bases and J 5 bases; bases outside gene matches: 13. Germline assignment: CDR1 SGHTA and CDR2 FQGNSA. CDR3 nucleotide sequence: TGTGCCAGTAGAGATCCCTCCGGGAGGAACAATGAGCAGTTCTTC. Its translation is CASRDPSGRNNEQFF.